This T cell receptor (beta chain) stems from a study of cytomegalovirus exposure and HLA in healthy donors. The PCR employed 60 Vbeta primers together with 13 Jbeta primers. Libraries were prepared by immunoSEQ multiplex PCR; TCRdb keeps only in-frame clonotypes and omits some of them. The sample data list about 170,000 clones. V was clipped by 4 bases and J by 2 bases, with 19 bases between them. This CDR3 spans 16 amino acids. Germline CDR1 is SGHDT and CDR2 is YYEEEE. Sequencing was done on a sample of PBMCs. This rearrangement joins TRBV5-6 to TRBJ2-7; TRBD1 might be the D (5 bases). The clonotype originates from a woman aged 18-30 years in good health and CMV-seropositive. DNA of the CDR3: TGTGCCAGCAGCCGGACAACCGGGTATATTGCCTACGAGCAGTACTTC. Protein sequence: CASSRTTGYIAYEQYF.